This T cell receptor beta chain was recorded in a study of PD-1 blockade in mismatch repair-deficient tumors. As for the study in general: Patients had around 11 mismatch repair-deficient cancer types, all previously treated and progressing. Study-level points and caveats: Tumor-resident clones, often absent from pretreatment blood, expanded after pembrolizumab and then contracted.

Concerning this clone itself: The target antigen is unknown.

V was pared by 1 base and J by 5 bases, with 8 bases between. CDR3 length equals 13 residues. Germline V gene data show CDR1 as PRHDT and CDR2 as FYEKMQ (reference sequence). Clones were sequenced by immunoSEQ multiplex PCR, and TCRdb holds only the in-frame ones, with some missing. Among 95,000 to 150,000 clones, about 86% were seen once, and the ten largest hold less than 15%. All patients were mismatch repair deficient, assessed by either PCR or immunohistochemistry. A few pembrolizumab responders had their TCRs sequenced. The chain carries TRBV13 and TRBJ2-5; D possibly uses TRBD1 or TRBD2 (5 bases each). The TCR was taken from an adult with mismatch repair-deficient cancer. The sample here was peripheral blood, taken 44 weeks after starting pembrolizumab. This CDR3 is CASSLEGEETQYF. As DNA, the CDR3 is TGTGCCAGCAGCTTAGAAGGGGAGGAGACCCAGTACTTC. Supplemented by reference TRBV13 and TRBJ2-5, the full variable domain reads AAGVIQSPRHLIKEKRETATLKCYPIPRHDTVYWYQQGPGQDPQFLISFYEKMQSDKGSIPDRFSAQQFSDYHSELNMSSLELGDSALYFCASSLEGEETQYFGPGTRLLVL.